Sequencing of this T cell receptor beta chain was carried out in a study of T cell repertoires in cytomegalovirus infection. Each CDR3 protein gets one entry after TCRdb re-called the reads with MiXCR. Among about 20,000 distinct CDR3 sequences, 42% were seen once, and the ten largest hold about 94%. The CDR3 is 16 amino acids. From germline, CDR1 is LNHDA and CDR2 SQIVND (reference sequence). The junction had 10 bases not matched to a gene; V was cut back by 3 bases and J by 7 bases. General study findings and limits: What dominated the ex vivo response were HLA-C-restricted CMV-specific TCR beta clonotypes.

This clonotype occurred a few times. No antigen is known for it. Here the sequenced sample was CD8+ T cells from cultured PBMCs, taken from culture after CMV antigen stimulation. The V gene is TRBV19, the J gene TRBJ1-2; 11 nucleotides line up with TRBD1. The clonotype comes from a human donor in good health (CMV status not recorded). Some clones in this sample may be carry-over from other donors' samples. CDR3: CASSINPDRGQGGYTF. DNA of the CDR3: TGTGCCAGTAGTATCAATCCGGACAGGGGGCAGGGTGGCTACACCTTC.